This T cell receptor beta chain appears in the sequencing data of a study of blood T cell repertoires in COVID-19. Those enrolled, adults aged about 18 to 89 years, came from 24 US areas. Germline CDR1 reads SGHRS; CDR2 reads YFSETQ. This CDR3 comprises 15 residues. V dropped 4 bases and J dropped 8; count of bases not matched to a gene: 10. Assay: immunoSEQ multiplex PCR; the TCRdb copy retains only in-frame clones and omits some. This table holds some 300,000 clones, around nine tenths found once. The source of this sequence is a woman aged 55-69 years in a cohort exposed to, infected with or recovered from COVID-19 (not recorded which). Sequencing was performed on PBMCs or T cells enriched from blood (not recorded which). The rearrangement uses TRBV5-1 and TRBJ1-4; 8 bases fit TRBD1. CDR3 DNA: TGCGCCAGCAGCCTAACAGGGGGTAACGAGGAAAAACTGTTTTTT. This encodes CASSLTGGNEEKLFF.